This T cell receptor (beta chain) is from a study of shared clonotypes between healthy human individuals. TCRdb's table, derived via immunoSEQ multiplex PCR, lists solely in-frame clones and lacks some. Among 550,000 to 650,000 clones, roughly 96% were seen once, and the ten largest hold 0.095% to 0.13%. This CDR3 contains 15 residues. The V end lost 6 bases, the J end lost 0 bases, and 12 bases lay between the germline ends. Germline V gene lookup returns CDR1 SNHLY and CDR2 FYNNEI. Cells designated naive CD8 were CD45RO-negative and were positively selected for CCR7, with terminally differentiated effector memory CD45RA+ cells excluded. Each sample came from a Caucasian adult donor living in Nashville, Tennessee.

Sequenced sample: naive CD8+ T cells sorted from blood. This TCR came from a woman younger than 45 in good health. The chain combines TRBV2 with TRBJ2-1; D is perhaps TRBD2 (6 bases). The CDR3 region has the DNA TGTGCCAGCAGGTTAGCGGACCTCTCCTACAATGAGCAGTTCTTC. It encodes CASRLADLSYNEQFF. The whole variable domain, filled in from reference TRBV2 and TRBJ2-1, reads EPEVTQTPSHQVTQMGQEVILRCVPISNHLYFYWYRQILGQKVEFLVSFYNNEISEKSEIFDDQFSVERPDGSNFTLKIRSTKLEDSAMYFCASRLADLSYNEQFFGPGTRLTVL.